This entry lists 10 T cell receptor beta chains sequenced from one sample in a study of technical replicates of blood from a few donors. TCRdb's copy holds only in-frame clones and misses some; the assay was immunoSEQ multiplex PCR. The sample contains approximately 13,000 clones, 84% of which appear only once. Sequenced material: PBMCs. The receptor source for this set is a human donor in good health.

This chain connects TRBV21-1 to TRBJ2-2; the table's D gene call, TRBD1, was not cross checked with the DNA. TRBV21-1 is listed as a pseudogene. This CDR3 contains 15 residues. The DNA of the CDR3 is TGTGCCAGCCCTGGGATGAGGGACAGTACCGGGGAGCTGTTTTTT. Encoded protein: CASPGMRDSTGELFF.

V usage is TRBV19 and J usage is TRBJ2-3, with D possibly matching TRBD2 (5 bases). Trimming removed 7 bases at V and 0 bases at J, with 14 bases between. Per the germline V gene, CDR1 is LNHDA and CDR2 is SQIVND (reference sequence). This CDR3 has 15 residues. CDR3 in amino acids: CASTRAVASTDTQYF. CDR3 coding DNA: TGTGCCAGTACCAGAGCGGTCGCTAGCACAGATACGCAGTATTTT.

The chain links TRBV5-1 to TRBJ2-3; 13 bases are a match to TRBD2. CDR1 and CDR2 from the germline V gene are SGHRS and YFSETQ. The CDR3 runs to 17 residues. Trimming took 0 bases from V and 3 from J; bases not matched to a gene: 4. CDR3 residues: CASSLGLAGGITDTQYF. CDR3 nucleotides: TGCGCCAGCAGCTTGGGACTAGCGGGAGGAATTACAGATACGCAGTATTTT.

This clone was seen a single time. The V and J genes are TRBV10-3 and TRBJ2-5; D not resolved. The length of the CDR3 is 13 residues. Looked up from germline, CDR1 is ENHRY and CDR2 is SYGVKD. Deletions cut 3 bases from V and 5 bases from J, with 10 bases between. CDR3 protein: CAISEVPGETQYF. The CDR3 nucleotides are TGTGCCATCAGTGAAGTCCCCGGGGAGACCCAGTACTTC.

The table lists this clone with a count of one. The rearrangement uses TRBV10-2 and TRBJ1-1; 10 bases are shared with TRBD1. The CDR3 contains 15 residues. After removal of 10 bases from V and 6 bases from J, the junction contained 14 bases not matched to a gene. Germline assignment: CDR1 WSHSY and CDR2 SAAADI. The CDR3 is CATARGDRGYSEAFF. The CDR3 bases are TGCGCCACAGCAAGGGGGGACAGGGGATATTCTGAAGCTTTCTTT.

This clone was detected only once. This chain connects TRBV5-6 to TRBJ2-2; TRBD1 is a possible D gene (6 bases). Trimming cost V 0 bases and J 6 bases, with 9 bases left between them. CDR3 size: 14 residues. Per the germline V gene, CDR1 is SGHDT and CDR2 is YYEEEE. The CDR3 coding sequence is TGTGCCAGCAGCTTGGGTACAGGGTCCGGGGAGCTGTTTTTT. Its translation: CASSLGTGSGELFF.

This CDR3 is CASSLADRTYEQYF. The DNA of the CDR3 is TGTGCCAGCAGTTTAGCGGACAGGACCTACGAGCAGTACTTC. The chain has TRBV28 and TRBJ2-7; 7 nucleotides match TRBD1. Germline V gives CDR1 MDHEN, CDR2 SYDVKM. CDR3 size: 14 residues. The J segment lost 2 bases and the V segment lost 2 bases, leaving 3 bases of the junction unmatched.

The chain has TRBV19 and TRBJ2-3; tentatively, D is TRBD2 (6 bases). This CDR3 spans 14 amino acids. Per germline, CDR1 LNHDA and CDR2 SQIVND (reference sequence). V lost 10 bases and J lost 7, with 21 bases in between. In nucleotides, the CDR3 is TGTGCCACTCGGAGGGCCCTCGCGGGAAATACGCAGTATTTT. This encodes CATRRALAGNTQYF. Full variable domain (rest looked up from reference TRBV19 and TRBJ2-3): DGGITQSPKYLFRKEGQNVTLSCEQNLNHDAMYWYRQDPGQGLRLIYYSQIVNDFQKGDIAEGYSVSREKKESFPLTVTSAQKNPTAFYLCATRRALAGNTQYFGPGTRLTVL.

The CDR3: CASRETGNTGELFF. The CDR3 coding sequence is TGTGCCAGCAGAGAGACAGGGAACACCGGGGAGCTGTTTTTT. The V call is TRBV25-1, the J call TRBJ2-2; D is perhaps TRBD1 (6 bases). Germline V gene data show CDR1 as MGHDK and CDR2 as SYGVNS. The CDR3 length is 14 residues. Between the trimmed V and J ends, which lost 6 bases and 1 base, there was a span of 9 bases.

This chain links TRBV23-1 with TRBJ2-7; D is possibly TRBD1 (6 bases). Being an ORF, TRBV23-1 has a function that is uncertain. The CDR3 covers 14 residues. V was shortened by 6 bases and J by 2 bases, with 14 bases between the two germline ends. The CDR3 loop reads CASSLKDSAYEQYF. The CDR3 region has the DNA TGCGCCAGCAGCCTAAAGGACAGTGCCTACGAGCAGTACTTC.